These 21 T cell receptor beta chains came from one sample sequenced in a study of blood T cell repertoires in COVID-19. Sequenced by immunoSEQ multiplex PCR; TCRdb stores in-frame clones only, minus some. The sample has some 160,000 clones, about 90% seen once. The sample was peripheral blood. These TCRs come from a man in his fifties or sixties with acute or convalescent COVID-19.

The chain is built from TRBV5-6 and TRBJ1-5, with no clear D. The CDR3 length is 15 residues. Germline-derived CDR1 and CDR2 are SGHDT and YYEEEE. Trimming shortened V by 1 base and J by 3 bases, and 11 bases separated the two germline ends. In nucleotides, the CDR3 is TGTGCCAGCAGCTTGTACCGGGAGGCCAATCAGCCCCAGCATTTT. It is translated as CASSLYREANQPQHF.

The chain joins TRBV6-6 to TRBJ1-1, with TRBD1 matching 9 bases. The CDR3 loop spans 17 amino acids. The V gene end was trimmed by 5 bases and the J gene end by 11 bases; junction bases not matched to a gene: 21. CDR1 is MNHNY, CDR2 SVGAGI, per germline (reference sequence). CDR3 in DNA: TGTGCCAGCAGTCCCGCGAACCATTACCGGGACAGGGAGTACGCTTTCTTT. Translation gives CASSPANHYRDREYAFF.

The J gene is TRBJ1-6, the V gene TRBV6-5; 9 bases fit TRBD1. The CDR3 has 14 residues. Trimming removed 6 bases from V and 6 bases from J; junction bases left unmatched: 3. Germline CDR1 and CDR2: MNHEY and SVGAGI. CDR3 sequence: CASSLGQGNSPLHF. The CDR3 coding sequence is TGTGCCAGCAGCCTGGGACAGGGTAATTCACCCCTCCACTTT.

In its sample, this clone was seen a few times. This sequence joins TRBV30 and TRBJ2-1; 7 positions agree with TRBD2. V lost 1 base and J lost 11; bases outside the gene matches: 14. The length of the CDR3 is 15 residues. Germline CDR1 reads GTSNPN; CDR2 reads SVGIG (reference sequence). DNA for the CDR3: TGTGCCTGGAGTGCGATGGGGGGGATGCACTCTCAGCAGTTCTTC. Its translation: CAWSAMGGMHSQQFF.

The V call is TRBV4-1, the J call TRBJ2-7; 11 bases align to TRBD2. With V trimmed by 4 bases and J by 0 bases, 8 bases remained unmatched. The germline V gene has CDR1 MGHRA and CDR2 YSYEKL. The CDR3 loop spans 17 amino acids. The CDR3 sequence is CASSLGLAGGSSYEQYF. Written as DNA, the CDR3 is TGCGCCAGCAGCCTCGGTCTAGCGGGGGGATCCTCCTACGAGCAGTACTTC.

The chain uses TRBV27 and TRBJ1-1, with D unresolved. The CDR3 runs 15 residues. V lost 0 bases and J 0 bases, leaving 8 bases between the germline ends. CDR1 MNHEY and CDR2 SMNVEV come from the germline V gene (reference sequence). The CDR3, as DNA: TGTGCCAGCAGTTTATCTCCAAACATGAACACTGAAGCTTTCTTT. As protein: CASSLSPNMNTEAFF.

The CDR3: CASSDRDSEQYF. In DNA form, the CDR3 reads TGTGCCAGCAGCGATAGGGACAGCGAGCAGTACTTC. The chain couples TRBV9 to TRBJ2-7; 7 positions agree with TRBD1. This CDR3 region has 12 residues. J lost 6 bases, V lost 3 bases, and 3 bases had no gene match. Germline V lookup: CDR1 SGDLS, CDR2 YYNGEE.

This chain joins TRBV29-1 and TRBJ2-5, with 9 bases aligning to TRBD1. In germline, CDR1 is SQVTM, CDR2 ANQGSEA. V lost 8 bases and J lost 7; bases outside the gene matches: 17. The CDR3 loop spans 15 amino acids. The CDR3 spells CSSLSGGTGYGTQYF. CDR3 sequence (DNA): TGCAGCTCACTTTCTGGGGGGACAGGGTATGGGACCCAGTACTTC.

V is TRBV6-6 and J is TRBJ1-3; 8 bases agree with TRBD1. This CDR3 is built from 16 residues. From germline, CDR1 is MNHNY and CDR2 SVGAGI (reference sequence). V shed 5 bases, J shed 4 bases, and the junction held 10 bases outside the gene matches. The CDR3 DNA sequence: TGTGCCAGCAGTCGAACAGGGGGTACAATAGGAAACACCATATATTTT. Translation gives CASSRTGGTIGNTIYF.

The chain employs TRBV12-3 or TRBV12-4 and TRBJ1-4, with D perhaps TRBD1 (6 bases). Trimming took off 6 bases at V and 5 bases at J, with 10 bases between the two ends. The CDR3 contains 13 residues. CDR3 protein: CASRPQGNEKLFF. CDR3 DNA: TGTGCCAGCAGGCCACAGGGAAATGAAAAACTGTTTTTT.

As to this clone: The sample holds other DNA sequences that translate to the same CDR3. The chain links TRBV6-5 to TRBJ1-1; TRBD1 might be the D (5 bases). The V end lost 2 bases, the J end lost 1 base, and 11 bases lay between the germline ends. CDR3 length: 15 amino acids. Germline CDR1 is MNHEY and CDR2 is SVGAGI. The CDR3, as DNA: TGTGCCAGCAGTTACGGGGGGGGAGGGAACACTGAAGCTTTCTTT. Translated, it gives CASSYGGGGNTEAFF.

This clone came up once. The chain is built from TRBV6-2 or TRBV6-3 and TRBJ1-1, with D perhaps TRBD1 (6 bases). This CDR3 is 13 amino acids long. V was cut by 2 bases and J by 6 bases, with 10 bases left in between. Germline V CDR1 and CDR2: MNHEY, SVGEGT. CDR3 sequence: CASSYRGLAEAFF. For the CDR3, the DNA is TGTGCCAGCAGTTACAGGGGGTTAGCTGAAGCTTTCTTT.

The chain uses TRBV19 and TRBJ2-3; 8 bases map to TRBD2. The CDR3 length is 14 residues. The germline gives CDR1 LNHDA, CDR2 SQIVND (reference sequence). The V segment lost 6 bases and the J segment 1 base; nucleotides outside the gene matches: 3. CDR3 protein: CASRKAGGTDTQYF. The CDR3 coding sequence is TGTGCCAGTAGAAAAGCGGGGGGCACAGATACGCAGTATTTT.

The chain couples TRBV24-1 to TRBJ1-3, with unresolved D. This CDR3 contains 15 residues. In germline, CDR1 is KGHDR, CDR2 SFDVKD. V lost 5 bases to trimming and J lost 0 bases, with 10 bases between them. CDR3 DNA: TGTGCCACCAGTGCCAATGACAACTCTGGAAACACCATATATTTT. Its protein product is CATSANDNSGNTIYF.

This chain connects TRBV7-2 to TRBJ2-3, with TRBD2 identical over 8 bases. The CDR3 consists of 13 residues. J lost 6 bases, V lost 3 bases, and 2 bases had no gene match. The germline CDR1 and CDR2 sequences are SGHTA and FQGNSA. CDR3 sequence: CASSFGGADTQYF. In nucleotides, the CDR3 is TGTGCCAGCAGCTTCGGGGGGGCGGATACGCAGTATTTT. The variable domain in full, completed from reference TRBV7-2 and TRBJ2-3, reads GAGVSQSPSNKVTEKGKDVELRCDPISGHTALYWYRQSLGQGLEFLIYFQGNSAPDKSGLPSDRFSAERTGGSVSTLTIQRTQQEDSAVYLCASSFGGADTQYFGPGTRLTVL.

This chain uses TRBV6-1 with TRBJ1-5, with 7 bases aligning to TRBD1. CDR1 is MNHNS and CDR2 is SASEGT in the germline V gene. Losses at the gene ends were 3 bases for V and 5 bases for J; bases not matched to a gene: 7. The CDR3 is made up of 15 amino acids. The CDR3 reads CASSESRQGDQPQHF. CDR3 in DNA: TGTGCCAGCAGTGAGTCTCGGCAGGGGGATCAGCCCCAGCATTTT.

The chain carries TRBV4-1 and TRBJ2-7, with no clear D. Germline CDR1 is MGHRA and CDR2 is YSYEKL. The CDR3 runs 15 residues. V dropped 3 bases and J dropped 2 bases, with 14 bases sitting between them. DNA for the CDR3: TGCGCCAGCAGCCAGTTAAGTCAGTCCCCCTACGAGCAGTACTTC. Its translation: CASSQLSQSPYEQYF.

This chain links TRBV6-5 with TRBJ2-7; D is perhaps TRBD1 (5 bases). This CDR3 has 12 amino acids. V lost 6 bases and J 2 bases, leaving 8 bases between the germline ends. Germline loops: CDR1 MNHEY, CDR2 SVGAGI. The CDR3 loop reads CASSATAYEQYF. The CDR3 region has the DNA TGTGCCAGCAGCGCGACAGCCTACGAGCAGTACTTC.

This clone has only one observation. This sequence joins TRBV30 and TRBJ2-1, with D perhaps matching TRBD1 (5 bases). V lost 5 bases to trimming and J lost 5 bases, with 10 bases between them. CDR1 and CDR2 from the germline V gene are GTSNPN and SVGIG (reference sequence). The CDR3 runs to 12 residues. The CDR3 loop reads CAWGVGDNEQFF. CDR3 coding DNA: TGTGCCTGGGGGGTAGGGGACAATGAGCAGTTCTTC.

This clone was counted between two and nine times. The chain recombines TRBV3-1 (or the pseudogene TRBV3-2) with TRBJ1-5, with D uncertain. The CDR3 has 14 amino acids. V lost 0 bases and J 6 bases, leaving 9 bases between the germline ends. Germline CDR1 LGHDT, CDR2 YNNKEL (reference sequence). In DNA form, the CDR3 reads TGTGCCAGCAGCCAAGACCGGGTTAGTCAGCCCCAGCATTTT. The encoded protein is CASSQDRVSQPQHF.

The chain has TRBV7-2 and TRBJ2-1; TRBD2 matches at 7 bases. This CDR3 has 16 residues. V lost 4 bases to trimming and J lost 3 bases; unmatched junction nucleotides: 9. Per the germline V gene, CDR1 is SGHTA and CDR2 is FQGNSA. CDR3 amino acids: CASSSLKAGYYNEQFF. Written as DNA, the CDR3 is TGTGCCAGCAGCTCTCTGAAAGCGGGATACTACAATGAGCAGTTCTTC.